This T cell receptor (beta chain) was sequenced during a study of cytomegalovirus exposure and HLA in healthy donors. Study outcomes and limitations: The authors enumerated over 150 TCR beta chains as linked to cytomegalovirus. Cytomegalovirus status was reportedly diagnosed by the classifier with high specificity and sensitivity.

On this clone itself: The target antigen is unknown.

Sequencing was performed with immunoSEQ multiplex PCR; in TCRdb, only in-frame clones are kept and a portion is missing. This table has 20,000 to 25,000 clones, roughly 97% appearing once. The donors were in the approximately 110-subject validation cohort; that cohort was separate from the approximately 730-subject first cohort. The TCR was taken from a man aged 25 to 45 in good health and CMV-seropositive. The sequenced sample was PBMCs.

CDR3 sequence: CASSSPGGQGGQPQHF. CDR3 in DNA: TGTGCCAGCAGTTCCCCTGGGGGGCAGGGGGGTCAGCCCCAGCATTTT. The rearrangement joins TRBV28 to TRBJ1-5; 7 nucleotides agree with TRBD1. Germline loops: CDR1 MDHEN, CDR2 SYDVKM. The CDR3 extends over 16 amino acids. The trim removed 4 bases at V and 6 bases at J, leaving 12 bases unmatched.